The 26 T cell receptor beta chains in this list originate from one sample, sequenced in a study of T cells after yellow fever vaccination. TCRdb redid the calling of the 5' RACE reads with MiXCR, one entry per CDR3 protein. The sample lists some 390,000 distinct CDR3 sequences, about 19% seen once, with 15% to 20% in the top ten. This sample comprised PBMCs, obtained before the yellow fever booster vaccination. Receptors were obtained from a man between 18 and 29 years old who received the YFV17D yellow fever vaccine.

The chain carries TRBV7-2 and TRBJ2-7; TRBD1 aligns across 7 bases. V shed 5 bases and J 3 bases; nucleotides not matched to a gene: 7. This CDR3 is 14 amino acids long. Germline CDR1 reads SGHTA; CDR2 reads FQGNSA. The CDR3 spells CASSPRQGHYEQYV. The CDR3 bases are TGTGCCAGCAGCCCCAGACAGGGTCACTACGAGCAGTACGTC.

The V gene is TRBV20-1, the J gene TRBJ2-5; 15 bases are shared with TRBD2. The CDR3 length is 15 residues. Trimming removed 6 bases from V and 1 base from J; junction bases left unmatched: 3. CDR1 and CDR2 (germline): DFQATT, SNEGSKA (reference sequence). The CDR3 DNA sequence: TGCAGTGCCTGGACTAGCGGGGGGGCCCAAGAGACCCAGTACTTC. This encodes CSAWTSGGAQETQYF.

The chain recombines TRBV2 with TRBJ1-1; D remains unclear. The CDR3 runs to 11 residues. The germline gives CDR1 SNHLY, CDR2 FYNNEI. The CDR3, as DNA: TGTGCTGCAACAGTATGGACTGAAGCTTTCTTT. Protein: CAATVWTEAFF.

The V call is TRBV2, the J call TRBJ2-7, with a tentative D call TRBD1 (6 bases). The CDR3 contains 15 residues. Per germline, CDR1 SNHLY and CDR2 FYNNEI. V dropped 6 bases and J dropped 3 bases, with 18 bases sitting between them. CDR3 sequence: CASRTHTGYNYEQYF. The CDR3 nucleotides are TGTGCCAGCAGAACCCATACAGGGTATAACTACGAGCAGTACTTC.

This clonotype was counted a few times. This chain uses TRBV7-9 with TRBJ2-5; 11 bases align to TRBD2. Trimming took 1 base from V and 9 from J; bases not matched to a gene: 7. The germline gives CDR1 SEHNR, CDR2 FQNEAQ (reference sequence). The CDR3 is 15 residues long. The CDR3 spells CASSLGGLAVRSQYF. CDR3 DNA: TGTGCCAGCAGCTTAGGGGGACTAGCGGTTCGGTCCCAGTACTTC.

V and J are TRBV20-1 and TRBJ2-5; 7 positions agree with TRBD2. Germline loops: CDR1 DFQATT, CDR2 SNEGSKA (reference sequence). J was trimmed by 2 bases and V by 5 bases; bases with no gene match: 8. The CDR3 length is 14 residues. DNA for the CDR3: TGCAGTGCTCCCACCCTAGCGGCTCAAGAGACCCAGTACTTC. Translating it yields CSAPTLAAQETQYF.

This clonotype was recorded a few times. The CDR3 coding sequence is TGTGCCTGGACCCTAGGGGGGCTTGGTGGCTACACCTTC. It translates to CAWTLGGLGGYTF. The chain has TRBV30 and TRBJ1-2; weak D call: TRBD1 (6 bases). The CDR3 sequence is 13 residues long. Germline CDR1 reads GTSNPN; CDR2 reads SVGIG (reference sequence). The V gene lost 4 bases and the J gene lost 7 bases, with 16 bases spanning the gap.

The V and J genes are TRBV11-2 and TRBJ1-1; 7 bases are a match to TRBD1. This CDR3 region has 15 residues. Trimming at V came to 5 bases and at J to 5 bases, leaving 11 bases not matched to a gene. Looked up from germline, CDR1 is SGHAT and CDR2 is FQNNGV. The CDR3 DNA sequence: TGTGCCAGCAGCGATGGACAGGCCCCTGGGACTGAAGCTTTCTTT. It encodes CASSDGQAPGTEAFF.

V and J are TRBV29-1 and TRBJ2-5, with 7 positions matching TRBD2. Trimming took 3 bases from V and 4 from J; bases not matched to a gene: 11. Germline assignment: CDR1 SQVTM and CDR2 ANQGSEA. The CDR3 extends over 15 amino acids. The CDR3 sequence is CSVETAGVGGETQYF. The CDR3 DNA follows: TGCAGCGTTGAGACCGCGGGGGTTGGGGGAGAGACCCAGTACTTC.

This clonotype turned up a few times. The CDR3 nucleotides are TGTGCCAGCAGCCTTGGGACAGAGCAGTACGTC. Protein sequence: CASSLGTEQYV. The chain couples TRBV7-9 to TRBJ2-7; D perhaps matches TRBD1 (6 bases). Per the germline V gene, CDR1 is SEHNR and CDR2 is FQNEAQ (reference sequence). Trimming pared 5 bases from V and 7 bases from J, leaving 9 bases between. This CDR3 has 11 amino acids.

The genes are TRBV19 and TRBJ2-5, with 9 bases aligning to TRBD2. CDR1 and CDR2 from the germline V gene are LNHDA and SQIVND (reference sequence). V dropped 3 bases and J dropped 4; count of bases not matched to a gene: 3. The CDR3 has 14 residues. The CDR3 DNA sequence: TGTGCCAGTAGTATCCTAGCGGGGCTAGAGACCCAGTACTTC. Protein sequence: CASSILAGLETQYF.

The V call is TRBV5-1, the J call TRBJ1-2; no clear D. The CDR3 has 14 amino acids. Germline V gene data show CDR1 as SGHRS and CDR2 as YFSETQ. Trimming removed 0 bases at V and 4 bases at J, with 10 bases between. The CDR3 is CASSLEQSGYGYTF. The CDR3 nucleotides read TGCGCCAGCAGCTTGGAACAGAGCGGCTATGGCTACACCTTC.

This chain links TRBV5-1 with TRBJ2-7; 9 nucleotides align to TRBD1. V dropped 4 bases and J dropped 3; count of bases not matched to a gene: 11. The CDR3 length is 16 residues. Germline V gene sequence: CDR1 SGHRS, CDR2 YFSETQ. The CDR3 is CASSGITGQGYYEQYF. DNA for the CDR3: TGCGCCAGCAGCGGAATAACGGGACAGGGTTACTACGAGCAGTACTTC.

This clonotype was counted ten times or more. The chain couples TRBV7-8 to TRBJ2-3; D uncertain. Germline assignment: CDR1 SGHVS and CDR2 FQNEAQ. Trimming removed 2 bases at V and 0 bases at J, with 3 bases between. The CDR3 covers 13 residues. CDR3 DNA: TGTGCCAGCAGCTTATGGAGCACAGATACGCAGTATTTT. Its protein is CASSLWSTDTQYF.

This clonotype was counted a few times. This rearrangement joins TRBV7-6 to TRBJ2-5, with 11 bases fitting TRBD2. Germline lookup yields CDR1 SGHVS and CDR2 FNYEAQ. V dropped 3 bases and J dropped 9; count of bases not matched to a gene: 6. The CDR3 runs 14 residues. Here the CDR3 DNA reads TGTGCCAGCAGCTTGACTAGCGGGGACCGGGCCCAGTACTTC. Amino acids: CASSLTSGDRAQYF.

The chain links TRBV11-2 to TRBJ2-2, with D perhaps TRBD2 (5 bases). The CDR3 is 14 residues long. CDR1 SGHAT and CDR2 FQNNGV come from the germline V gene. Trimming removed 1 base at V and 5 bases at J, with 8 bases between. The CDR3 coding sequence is TGTGCCAGCAGCTTAGCGACTACTACCGGGGAGCTGTTTTTT. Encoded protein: CASSLATTTGELFF.

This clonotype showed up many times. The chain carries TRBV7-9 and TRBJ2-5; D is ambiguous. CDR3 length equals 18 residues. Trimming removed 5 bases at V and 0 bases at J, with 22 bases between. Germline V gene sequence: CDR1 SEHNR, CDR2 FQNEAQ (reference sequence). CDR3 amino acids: CASSPTHETFSYQETQYF. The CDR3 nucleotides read TGTGCCAGCAGCCCAACGCACGAGACGTTCTCGTACCAAGAGACCCAGTACTTC.

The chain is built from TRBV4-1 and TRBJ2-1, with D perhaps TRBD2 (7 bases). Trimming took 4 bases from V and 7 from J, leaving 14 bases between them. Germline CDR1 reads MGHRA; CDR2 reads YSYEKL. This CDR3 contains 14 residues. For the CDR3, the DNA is TGCGCCAGCAGCCCAGGGGAGGGGTTAAATGAGCAGTTCTTC. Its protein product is CASSPGEGLNEQFF.

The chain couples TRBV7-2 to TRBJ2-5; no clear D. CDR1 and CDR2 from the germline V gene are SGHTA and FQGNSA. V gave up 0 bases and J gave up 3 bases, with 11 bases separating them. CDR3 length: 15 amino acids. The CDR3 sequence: CASSLAVERKETQYF. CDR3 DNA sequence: TGTGCCAGCAGCTTAGCGGTTGAAAGGAAAGAGACCCAGTACTTC.

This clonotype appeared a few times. CDR3 nucleotides: TGCGCCAGCAGCCCGTTTTTGTGGCCGAACAATGAGCAGTTCTTC. Translating gives CASSPFLWPNNEQFF. V and J are TRBV5-1 and TRBJ2-1; D is unclear. The CDR3 runs 15 residues. Germline lookup yields CDR1 SGHRS and CDR2 YFSETQ. V was cut by 4 bases and J by 5 bases, with 16 bases left in between.

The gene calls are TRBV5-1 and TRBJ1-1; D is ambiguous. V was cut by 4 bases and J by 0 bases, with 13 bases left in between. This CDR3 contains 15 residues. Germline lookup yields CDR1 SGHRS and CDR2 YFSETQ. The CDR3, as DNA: TGCGCCAGCAGCGTCACACACCCCATGAACACTGAAGCTTTCTTT. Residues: CASSVTHPMNTEAFF.

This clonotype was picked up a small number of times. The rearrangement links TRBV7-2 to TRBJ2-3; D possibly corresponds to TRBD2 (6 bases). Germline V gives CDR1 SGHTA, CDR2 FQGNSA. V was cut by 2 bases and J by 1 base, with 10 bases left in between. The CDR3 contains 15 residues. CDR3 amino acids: CASSLSGLRTDTQYF. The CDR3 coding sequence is TGTGCCAGCAGCTTATCGGGACTTCGCACAGATACGCAGTATTTT.

The CDR3: CSARLLGGSTGELFF. CDR3 DNA sequence: TGCAGTGCTAGGCTGTTAGGGGGAAGCACCGGGGAGCTGTTTTTT. The genes are TRBV20-1 and TRBJ2-2, with a tentative D call TRBD1 (6 bases). CDR1 and CDR2 from the germline V gene are DFQATT and SNEGSKA (reference sequence). The V and J ends lost 3 bases and 4 bases respectively, with 15 bases between them. This CDR3 is 15 amino acids long.

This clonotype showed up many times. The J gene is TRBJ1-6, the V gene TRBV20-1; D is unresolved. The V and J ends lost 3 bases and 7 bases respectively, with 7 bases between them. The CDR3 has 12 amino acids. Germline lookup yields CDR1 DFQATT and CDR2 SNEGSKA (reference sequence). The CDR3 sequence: CSARPTNSPLHF. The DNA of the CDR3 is TGCAGTGCTAGGCCGACGAATTCACCCCTCCACTTT.

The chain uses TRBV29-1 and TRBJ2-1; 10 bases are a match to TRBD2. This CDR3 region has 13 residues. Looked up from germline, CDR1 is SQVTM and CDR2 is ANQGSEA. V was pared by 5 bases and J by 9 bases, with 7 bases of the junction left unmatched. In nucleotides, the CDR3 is TGCAGCGTTTATGCCCTAGCGGGGGTTGAGCAGTTCTTC. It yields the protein CSVYALAGVEQFF.

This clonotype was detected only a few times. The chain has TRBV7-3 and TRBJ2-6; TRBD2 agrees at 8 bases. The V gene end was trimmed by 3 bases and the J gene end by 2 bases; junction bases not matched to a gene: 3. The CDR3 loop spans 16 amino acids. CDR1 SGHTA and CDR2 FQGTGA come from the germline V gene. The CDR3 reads CASSLTGGAGANVLTF. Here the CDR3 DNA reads TGTGCCAGCAGCTTGACGGGGGGGGCTGGGGCCAACGTCCTGACTTTC.